Listed below are T cell receptor beta chains from one sample, sequenced in a study of cytomegalovirus exposure and HLA in healthy donors. This table comes from immunoSEQ multiplex PCR, and its TCRdb copy is limited to in-frame clones, with some not included. The sample holds more than 150,000 clones, around 80% seen once. The source material was PBMCs. The source of these receptors is a man aged 18 to 29 in good health and CMV-seronegative. CDR3s include the opening cysteine and the closing phenylalanine or tryptophan. D genes are given only for firm matches. Where a row states a size, it is once, few, many or the class of an expanded clone; other rows omit it.

V gene	clone size	J gene	D gene	CDR3 DNA	CDR3 protein
TRBV19	.	TRBJ2-1	TRBD2	TGTGCCAGTAGTCCCCGCGCTAGCGGGAGTACCTACAATGAGCAGTTCTTC	CASSPRASGSTYNEQFF
TRBV4-2	.	TRBJ2-6	.	TGTGCCAGCAGCCAAGATGATCTCTTGAGAAACTCTGGGGCCAACGTCCTGACTTTC	CASSQDDLLRNSGANVLTF
TRBV27	.	TRBJ2-7	.	TGTGCCAGCAACTCGGGCTACGAGCAGTACTTC	CASNSGYEQYF
TRBV29-1	.	TRBJ2-3	TRBD2	TGCAGCGTTGGGCGGTTGGGCGGGAGTGGAGATACGCAGTATTTT	CSVGRLGGSGDTQYF
TRBV7-9	.	TRBJ2-5	TRBD2	TGTGCCAGCAGCTTAGGCGGGGGGCTGGAGACCCAGTACTTC	CASSLGGGLETQYF
TRBV29-1	.	TRBJ1-1	.	TGCAGCGTTGATAAGGGGCGGGAGACTGAAGCTTTCTTT	CSVDKGRETEAFF
TRBV4-2	.	TRBJ2-2	.	TGTGCCAGCAGCCAAGATCATTACACCGGGGAGCTGTTTTTT	CASSQDHYTGELFF
TRBV4-1	few	TRBJ1-6	TRBD1	TGCGCCAGCAGCCCGGGACAGCCCATTAATTCACCCCTCCACTTT	CASSPGQPINSPLHF
TRBV11-2	once	TRBJ1-5	TRBD1	TGTGCCAGCAGCTGTTACAGGGGGATAGCCAATCAGCCCCAGCATTTT	CASSCYRGIANQPQHF
TRBV25-1	few	TRBJ1-1	TRBD1	TGTGCCAGCAGTGACCTCGGGACAGGGATCGCTGAAGCTTTCTTT	CASSDLGTGIAEAFF
TRBV5-8	.	TRBJ1-4	.	TGTGCCAGCAGCCGGCGGGGGGCGACTAATGAAAAACTGTTTTTT	CASSRRGATNEKLFF
TRBV2	.	TRBJ2-2	.	TGTGCCAGCAGTGACTTCACCGGGGAGCTGTTTTTT	CASSDFTGELFF
TRBV5-1	.	TRBJ1-2	.	TGCGCCAGCAGCTTGGGCTTATCACAGGCAGGGGGCTACACCTTC	CASSLGLSQAGGYTF
TRBV7-8	.	TRBJ1-4	.	TGTGCCAGCAGCTTCACAGGGTTAGGGGAAAAACTGTTTTTT	CASSFTGLGEKLFF